The rows below give T cell receptor beta chains drawn from one sample of a study of cytomegalovirus exposure and HLA in healthy donors. Data came from immunoSEQ multiplex PCR; TCRdb stores just in-frame clones and leaves some out. The sample carries around 80,000 clones, 75% to 80% recorded once. The sequencing input was PBMCs. The receptors here all came from a female donor in good health and CMV-seronegative. CDR3s include the opening cysteine and the closing phenylalanine or tryptophan. Fields, in order: V gene, J gene, D gene, clone size, CDR3 length, CDR3 protein, CDR3 DNA. D genes are given only for firm matches. Only part of the rows carry a size: once, few, many, or a class if the clone is expanded.

TRBV7-2	TRBJ2-7	TRBD1	NA	13	CASSPDRGVGQYF	TGTGCCAGCAGCCCCGACAGGGGTGTTGGGCAGTACTTC
TRBV7-2	TRBJ2-5	NA	NA	14	CASSGNRVQETQYF	TGTGCCAGCAGCGGCAACAGGGTCCAAGAGACCCAGTACTTC
TRBV2	TRBJ2-2	NA	NA	15	CASSEVRAPAGELFF	TGTGCCAGCAGTGAAGTCAGGGCACCCGCCGGGGAGCTGTTTTTT
TRBV19	TRBJ2-7	NA	NA	14	CASSRQETTYEQYF	TGTGCCAGTAGTAGACAGGAGACCACCTACGAGCAGTACTTC
TRBV29-1	TRBJ2-5	TRBD2	NA	16	CSVAGTSGRLQETQYF	TGCAGCGTCGCGGGGACTAGCGGGCGTTTACAAGAGACCCAGTACTTC
TRBV5-6	TRBJ2-2	NA	NA	13	CASSLGRTGELFF	TGTGCCAGCAGCTTGGGCAGGACCGGGGAGCTGTTTTTT
TRBV7-2	TRBJ2-2	TRBD2	once	16	CASSPQLAGATGELFF	TGTGCCAGCAGCCCCCAACTAGCGGGGGCAACCGGGGAGCTGTTTTTT
TRBV5-8	TRBJ1-5	TRBD1	NA	15	CASSLDRGNNQPQHF	TGTGCCAGCAGCTTGGACAGGGGAAATAATCAGCCCCAGCATTTT
TRBV6-4	TRBJ1-1	NA	once	13	CASTGPGGTEAFF	TGTGCCAGCACAGGTCCGGGGGGCACTGAAGCTTTCTTT
TRBV19	TRBJ2-6	TRBD1	NA	17	CASSLETGGAGANVLTF	TGTGCCAGTAGCCTAGAGACAGGGGGGGCCGGGGCCAACGTCCTGACTTTC
TRBV27	TRBJ2-3	TRBD1	NA	19	CASSRGLTGGSSYTDTQYF	TGTGCCAGCAGTCGTGGTTTGACAGGGGGAAGTTCATACACAGATACGCAGTATTTT
TRBV2	TRBJ1-2	NA	NA	12	CASSESQYGYTF	TGTGCCAGCAGTGAGTCCCAGTATGGCTACACCTTC
TRBV16	TRBJ1-5	TRBD1	NA	17	CASSQWTGSTSNQPQHF	TGTGCCAGCAGCCAGTGGACAGGGTCAACCTCCAATCAGCCCCAGCATTTT
TRBV29-1	TRBJ2-3	NA	NA	13	CSVRQASTDTQYF	TGCAGCGTTAGACAGGCTAGCACAGATACGCAGTATTTT
TRBV14	TRBJ1-5	NA	NA	13	CASSQGLNQPQHF	TGTGCCAGCAGCCAGGGGCTCAATCAGCCCCAGCATTTT
TRBV4-1	TRBJ2-7	NA	NA	17	CASSQRGGTVSSYEQYF	TGCGCCAGCAGCCAAAGAGGGGGGACAGTGAGCTCCTACGAGCAGTACTTC
TRBV9	TRBJ2-7	TRBD2	NA	17	CASLGRLAALFSHEQYF	TGTGCCAGCTTGGGGAGACTAGCGGCATTATTCTCCCACGAGCAGTACTTC
TRBV18	TRBJ2-6	TRBD1	NA	20	CASSSLGTGGGLSGANVLTF	TGTGCCAGCTCATCGCTGGGGACAGGGGGCGGCCTCTCTGGGGCCAACGTCCTGACTTTC
TRBV7-3	TRBJ1-5	NA	NA	15	CASRIGVFSNQPQHF	TGTGCCAGCAGAATAGGGGTATTTAGCAATCAGCCCCAGCATTTT
TRBV2	TRBJ2-2	TRBD1	NA	13	CASRTGEVGELFF	TGTGCCAGCAGGACAGGGGAGGTCGGGGAGCTGTTTTTT
TRBV7-9	TRBJ1-2	TRBD1	few	15	CASSLVGQGPYGYTF	TGTGCCAGCAGCTTAGTAGGACAGGGTCCCTATGGCTACACCTTC
TRBV27	TRBJ1-1	NA	NA	12	CASSLSARGAFF	TGTGCCAGCAGTTTATCTGCCAGGGGAGCTTTCTTT
TRBV7-9	TRBJ2-7	TRBD2	once	15	CASSSLAGVSYEQYF	TGTGCCAGCAGCTCGCTAGCGGGAGTCTCCTACGAGCAGTACTTC
TRBV19	TRBJ2-7	TRBD1	NA	14	CASSPRTGSYEQYF	TGTGCCAGTAGTCCACGGACAGGCTCCTACGAGCAGTACTTC
TRBV28	TRBJ1-4	TRBD1	NA	13	CASSSPTGEKLFF	TGTGCCAGCAGTTCCCCGACAGGGGAAAAACTGTTTTTT
TRBV29-1	TRBJ2-1	TRBD1	few	12	CSVRTGGNEQFF	TGCAGCGTACGGACAGGGGGGAATGAGCAGTTCTTC
TRBV28	TRBJ2-7	TRBD2	NA	15	CASSFLAGETYEQYF	TGTGCCAGCAGTTTTCTAGCGGGGGAGACCTACGAGCAGTACTTC
TRBV5-4	TRBJ1-2	TRBD1	NA	17	CASSPRQGAFLNYGYTF	TGTGCCAGCAGCCCGCGCCAGGGGGCCTTCTTAAACTATGGCTACACCTTC
TRBV27	TRBJ2-5	TRBD1	NA	12	CASRQGPETQYF	TGTGCCAGCAGACAGGGGCCAGAGACCCAGTACTTC
TRBV4-1	TRBJ2-7	NA	once	15	CASSPPGRRRGEQYF	TGCGCCAGCAGCCCCCCAGGGCGCAGGAGGGGCGAGCAGTACTTC
TRBV6-1	TRBJ1-1	TRBD1	NA	14	CASSDRGMNTEAFF	TGTGCCAGCAGTGACAGGGGGATGAACACTGAAGCTTTCTTT
TRBV7-2	TRBJ1-5	TRBD1	NA	16	CASSPSSTGGEQPQHF	TGTGCCAGCAGCCCCTCGTCGACAGGGGGTGAGCAGCCCCAGCATTTT
TRBV19	TRBJ2-7	TRBD1	NA	14	CASRGTGGSYEQYF	TGTGCCAGTAGAGGAACAGGGGGATCCTACGAGCAGTACTTC